This T cell receptor (beta chain) emerged from a study of cytotoxic CD8 clonotypes in ibrutinib-treated CLL. Only in-frame clones appear in the TCRdb table, and some are missing; sequencing was by immunoSEQ multiplex PCR. The sample has about 50,000 clones, about 54% seen once; the top ten hold 20% to 30%. V was cut by 1 base and J by 5 bases, with 17 bases left in between. The germline V gene has CDR1 KGHSH and CDR2 LQKENI. This CDR3 region has 17 residues. The sequencing here drew on PBMCs, taken at disease progression, from a patient treated with ibrutinib. The TCR was taken from a human donor with chronic lymphocytic leukemia. V and J are TRBV18 and TRBJ2-2, with D tentatively TRBD1 (6 bases). For the CDR3, the DNA is TGTGCCAGCTCACCACGTTCCAGGGGTGGTCGGACCGGGGAGCTGTTTTTT. This translates into CASSPRSRGGRTGELFF.